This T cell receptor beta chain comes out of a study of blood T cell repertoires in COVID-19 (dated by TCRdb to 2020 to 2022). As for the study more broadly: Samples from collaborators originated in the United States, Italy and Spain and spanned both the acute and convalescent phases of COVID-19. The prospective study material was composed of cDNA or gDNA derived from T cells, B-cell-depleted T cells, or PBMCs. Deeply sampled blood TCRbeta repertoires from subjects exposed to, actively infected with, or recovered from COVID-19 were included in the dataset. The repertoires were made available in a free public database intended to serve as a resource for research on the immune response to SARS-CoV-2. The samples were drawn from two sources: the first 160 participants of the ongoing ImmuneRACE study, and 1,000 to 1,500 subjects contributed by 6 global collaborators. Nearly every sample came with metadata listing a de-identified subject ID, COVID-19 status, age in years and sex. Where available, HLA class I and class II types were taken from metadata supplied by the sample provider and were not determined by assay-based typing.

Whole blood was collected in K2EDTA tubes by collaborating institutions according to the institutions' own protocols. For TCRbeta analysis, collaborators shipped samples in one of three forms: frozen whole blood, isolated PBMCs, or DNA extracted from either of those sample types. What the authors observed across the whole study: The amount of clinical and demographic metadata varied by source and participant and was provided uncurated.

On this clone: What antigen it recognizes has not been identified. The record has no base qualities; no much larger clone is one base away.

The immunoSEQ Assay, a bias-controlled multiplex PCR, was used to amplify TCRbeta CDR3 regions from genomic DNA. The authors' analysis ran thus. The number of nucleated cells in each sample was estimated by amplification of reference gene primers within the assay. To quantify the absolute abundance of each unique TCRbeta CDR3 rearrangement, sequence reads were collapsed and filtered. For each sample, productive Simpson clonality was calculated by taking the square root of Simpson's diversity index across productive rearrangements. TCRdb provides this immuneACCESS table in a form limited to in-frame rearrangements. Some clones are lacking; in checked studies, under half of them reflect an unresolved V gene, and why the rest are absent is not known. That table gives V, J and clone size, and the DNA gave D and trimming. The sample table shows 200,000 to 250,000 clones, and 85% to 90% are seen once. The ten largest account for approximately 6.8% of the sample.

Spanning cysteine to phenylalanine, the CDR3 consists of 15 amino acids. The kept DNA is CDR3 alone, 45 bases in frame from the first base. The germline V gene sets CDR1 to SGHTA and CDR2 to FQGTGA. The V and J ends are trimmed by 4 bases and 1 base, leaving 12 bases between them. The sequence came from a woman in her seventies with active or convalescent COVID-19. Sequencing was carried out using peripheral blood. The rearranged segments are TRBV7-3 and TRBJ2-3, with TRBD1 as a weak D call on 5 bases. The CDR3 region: CASSSALGGTDTQYF. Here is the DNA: TGTGCCAGCAGCTCCGCCTTAGGGGGCACAGATACGCAGTATTTT.